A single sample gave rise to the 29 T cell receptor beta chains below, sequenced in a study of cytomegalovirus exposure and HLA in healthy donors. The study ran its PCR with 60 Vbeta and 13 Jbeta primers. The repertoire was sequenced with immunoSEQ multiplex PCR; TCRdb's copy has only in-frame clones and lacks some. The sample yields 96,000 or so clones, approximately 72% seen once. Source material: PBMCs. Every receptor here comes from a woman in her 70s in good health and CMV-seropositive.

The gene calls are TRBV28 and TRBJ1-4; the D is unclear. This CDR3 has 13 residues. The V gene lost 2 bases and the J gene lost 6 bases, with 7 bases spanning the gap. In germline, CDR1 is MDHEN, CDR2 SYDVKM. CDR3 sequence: CASSLLGDEKLFF. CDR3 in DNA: TGTGCCAGCAGTTTACTCGGGGATGAAAAACTGTTTTTT. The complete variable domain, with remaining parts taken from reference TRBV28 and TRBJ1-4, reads DVKVTQSSRYLVKRTGEKVFLECVQDMDHENMFWYRQDPGLGLRLIYFSYDVKMKEKGDIPEGYSVSREKKERFSLILESASTNQTSMYLCASSLLGDEKLFFGSGTQLSVL.

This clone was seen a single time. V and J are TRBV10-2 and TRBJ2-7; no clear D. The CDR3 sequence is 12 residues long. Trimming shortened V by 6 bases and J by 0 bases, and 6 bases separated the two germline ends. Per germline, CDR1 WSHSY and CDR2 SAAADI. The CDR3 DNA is TGCGCCAGCAGCGGGTTCTCCTACGAGCAGTACTTC. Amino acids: CASSGFSYEQYF.

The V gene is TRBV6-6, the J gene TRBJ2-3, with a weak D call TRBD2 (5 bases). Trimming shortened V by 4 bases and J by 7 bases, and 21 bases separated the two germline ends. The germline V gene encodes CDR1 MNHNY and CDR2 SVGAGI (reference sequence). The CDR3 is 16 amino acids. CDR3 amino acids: CASSSPFGGYGNTQYF. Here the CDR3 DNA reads TGTGCCAGCAGTTCGCCCTTCGGAGGCTACGGGAATACGCAGTATTTT.

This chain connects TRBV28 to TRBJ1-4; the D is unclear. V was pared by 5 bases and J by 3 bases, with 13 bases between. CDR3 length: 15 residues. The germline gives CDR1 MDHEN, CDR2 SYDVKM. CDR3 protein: CASSIAGSSNEKLFF. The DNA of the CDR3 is TGTGCCAGCAGTATCGCCGGGTCCTCTAATGAAAAACTGTTTTTT. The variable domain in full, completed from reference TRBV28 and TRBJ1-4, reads DVKVTQSSRYLVKRTGEKVFLECVQDMDHENMFWYRQDPGLGLRLIYFSYDVKMKEKGDIPEGYSVSREKKERFSLILESASTNQTSMYLCASSIAGSSNEKLFFGSGTQLSVL.

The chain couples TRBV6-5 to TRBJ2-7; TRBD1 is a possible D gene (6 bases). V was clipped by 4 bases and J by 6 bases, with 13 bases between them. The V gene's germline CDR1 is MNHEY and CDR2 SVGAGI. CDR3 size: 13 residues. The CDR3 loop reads CASSFSQGLEQYF. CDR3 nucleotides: TGTGCCAGCAGTTTTTCACAGGGCCTCGAGCAGTACTTC.

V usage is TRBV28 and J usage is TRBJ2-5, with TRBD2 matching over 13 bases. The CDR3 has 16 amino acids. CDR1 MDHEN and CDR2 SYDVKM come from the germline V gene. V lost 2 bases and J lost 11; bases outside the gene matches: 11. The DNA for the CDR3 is TGTGCCAGCAGTTTACCACTAGCGGGGGGGCCGTACGGGCAGTACTTC. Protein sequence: CASSLPLAGGPYGQYF.

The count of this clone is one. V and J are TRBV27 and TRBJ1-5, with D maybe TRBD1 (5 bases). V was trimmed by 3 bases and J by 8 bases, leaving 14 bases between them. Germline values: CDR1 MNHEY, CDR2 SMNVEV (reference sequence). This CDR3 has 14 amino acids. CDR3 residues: CASSFAGNIKPQHF. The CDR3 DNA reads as TGTGCCAGCAGTTTTGCAGGGAATATTAAGCCCCAGCATTTT.

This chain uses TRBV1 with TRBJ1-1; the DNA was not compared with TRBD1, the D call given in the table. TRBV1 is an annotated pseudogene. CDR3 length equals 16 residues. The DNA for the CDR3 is TGCACCAGCAGCCCAGGGGGTCAGGTGGGGAACACTGAAGCTTTCTTT. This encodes CTSSPGGQVGNTEAFF.

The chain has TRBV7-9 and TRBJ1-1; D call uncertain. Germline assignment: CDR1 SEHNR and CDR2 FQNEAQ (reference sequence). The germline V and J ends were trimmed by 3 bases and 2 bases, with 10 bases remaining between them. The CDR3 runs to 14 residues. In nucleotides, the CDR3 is TGTGCCAGCAGCTTCCAGGCCCTAAACACTGAAGCTTTCTTT. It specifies CASSFQALNTEAFF.

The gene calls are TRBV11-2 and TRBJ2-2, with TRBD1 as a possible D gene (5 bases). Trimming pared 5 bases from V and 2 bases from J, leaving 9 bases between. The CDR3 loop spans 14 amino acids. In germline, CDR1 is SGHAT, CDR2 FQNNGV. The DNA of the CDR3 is TGTGCCAGCAGCATCGACAGAAACACCGGGGAGCTGTTTTTT. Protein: CASSIDRNTGELFF.

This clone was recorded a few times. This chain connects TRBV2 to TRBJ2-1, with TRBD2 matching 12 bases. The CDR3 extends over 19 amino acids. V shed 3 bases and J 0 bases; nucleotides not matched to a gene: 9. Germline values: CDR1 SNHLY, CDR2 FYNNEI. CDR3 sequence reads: CASSDTSGRTQSSYNEQFF. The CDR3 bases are TGTGCCAGCAGTGATACTAGCGGGAGGACTCAGAGCTCCTACAATGAGCAGTTCTTC. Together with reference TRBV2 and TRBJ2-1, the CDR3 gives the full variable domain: EPEVTQTPSHQVTQMGQEVILRCVPISNHLYFYWYRQILGQKVEFLVSFYNNEISEKSEIFDDQFSVERPDGSNFTLKIRSTKLEDSAMYFCASSDTSGRTQSSYNEQFFGPGTRLTVL.

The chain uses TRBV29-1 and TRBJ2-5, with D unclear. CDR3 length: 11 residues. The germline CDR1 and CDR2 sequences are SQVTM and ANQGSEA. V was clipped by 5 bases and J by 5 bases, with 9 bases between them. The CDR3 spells CSVRRAETQYF. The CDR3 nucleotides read TGCAGCGTTCGGAGAGCGGAGACCCAGTACTTC.

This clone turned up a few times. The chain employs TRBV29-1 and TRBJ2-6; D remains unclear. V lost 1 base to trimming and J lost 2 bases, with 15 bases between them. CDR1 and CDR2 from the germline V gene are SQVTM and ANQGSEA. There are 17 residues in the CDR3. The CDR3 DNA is TGCAGCGTTGAAGGCCCGGGTTCTGGCGCTGGGGCCAACGTCCTGACTTTC. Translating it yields CSVEGPGSGAGANVLTF.

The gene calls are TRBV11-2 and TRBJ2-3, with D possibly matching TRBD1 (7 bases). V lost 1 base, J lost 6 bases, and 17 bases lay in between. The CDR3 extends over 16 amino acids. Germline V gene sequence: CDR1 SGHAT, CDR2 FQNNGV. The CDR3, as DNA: TGTGCCAGCAGCTTAGGTTTCAGGGGGGTCTTGGATACGCAGTATTTT. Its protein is CASSLGFRGVLDTQYF. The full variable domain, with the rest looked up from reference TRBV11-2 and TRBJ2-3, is EAGVAQSPRYKIIEKRQSVAFWCNPISGHATLYWYQQILGQGPKLLIQFQNNGVVDDSQLPKDRFSAERLKGVDSTLKIQPAKLEDSAVYLCASSLGFRGVLDTQYFGPGTRLTVL.

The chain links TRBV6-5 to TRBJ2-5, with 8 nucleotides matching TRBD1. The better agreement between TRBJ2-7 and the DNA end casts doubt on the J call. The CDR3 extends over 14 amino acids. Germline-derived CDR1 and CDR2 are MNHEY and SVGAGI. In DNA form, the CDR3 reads TGTGCCAGCACCCGGACAGGGCCGTCCTACGAGCAGTACTTC. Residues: CASTRTGPSYEQYF.

The CDR3 sequence is CASSLQRSGNTIYF. CDR3 DNA: TGTGCCAGCAGCTTACAACGCTCTGGAAACACCATATATTTT. The rearrangement uses TRBV9 and TRBJ1-3, with no clear D. CDR3 length: 14 residues. The V gene's germline CDR1 is SGDLS and CDR2 YYNGEE. The V end was cut by 4 bases, the J end by 0 bases, with 8 bases between. Full variable domain (missing parts from reference TRBV9 and TRBJ1-3): DSGVTQTPKHLITATGQRVTLRCSPRSGDLSVYWYQQSLDQGLQFLIQYYNGEERAKGNILERFSAQQFPDLHSELNLSSLELGDSALYFCASSLQRSGNTIYFGEGSWLTVV.

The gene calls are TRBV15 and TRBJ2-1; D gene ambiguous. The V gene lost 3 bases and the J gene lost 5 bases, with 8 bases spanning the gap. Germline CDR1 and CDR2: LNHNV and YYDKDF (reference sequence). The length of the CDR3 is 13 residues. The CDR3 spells CATSRSRNNEQFF. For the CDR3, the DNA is TGTGCCACCAGCAGGTCTAGAAACAATGAGCAGTTCTTC.

CDR3 protein: CASSLLAGGVNEQFF. In nucleotides, the CDR3 is TGTGCCAGCAGCCTACTAGCGGGGGGCGTGAATGAGCAGTTCTTC. This sequence joins TRBV28 and TRBJ2-1; 12 nucleotides align to TRBD2. The V and J ends lost 6 bases and 7 bases, in that order; junction bases with no gene match: 7. The CDR3 has 15 residues. Germline loops: CDR1 MDHEN, CDR2 SYDVKM.

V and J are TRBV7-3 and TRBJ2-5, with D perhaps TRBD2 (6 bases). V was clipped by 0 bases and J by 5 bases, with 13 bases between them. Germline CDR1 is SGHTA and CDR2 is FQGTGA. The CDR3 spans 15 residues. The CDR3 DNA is TGTGCCAGCAGCTTAACGCCGGGGGATGGGGAGACCCAGTACTTC. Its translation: CASSLTPGDGETQYF.

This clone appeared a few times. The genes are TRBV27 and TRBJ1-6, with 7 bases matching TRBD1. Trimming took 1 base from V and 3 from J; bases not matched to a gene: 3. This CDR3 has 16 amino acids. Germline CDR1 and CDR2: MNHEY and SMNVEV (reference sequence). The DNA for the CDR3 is TGTGCCAGCAGTTTATGGGCAGGGGGCTATAATTCACCCCTCCACTTT. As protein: CASSLWAGGYNSPLHF.

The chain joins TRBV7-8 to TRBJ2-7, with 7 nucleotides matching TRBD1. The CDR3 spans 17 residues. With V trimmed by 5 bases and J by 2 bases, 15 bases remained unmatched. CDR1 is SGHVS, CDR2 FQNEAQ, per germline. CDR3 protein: CASSPGFGTASTYEQYF. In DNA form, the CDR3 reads TGTGCCAGCAGCCCGGGCTTCGGGACAGCGAGTACCTACGAGCAGTACTTC.

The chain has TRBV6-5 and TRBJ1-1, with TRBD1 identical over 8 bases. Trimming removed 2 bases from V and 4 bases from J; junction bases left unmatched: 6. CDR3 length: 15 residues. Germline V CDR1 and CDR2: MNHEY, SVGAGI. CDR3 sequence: CASSYRTGRTTEAFF. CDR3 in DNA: TGTGCCAGCAGTTACCGGACAGGGAGGACCACTGAAGCTTTCTTT.

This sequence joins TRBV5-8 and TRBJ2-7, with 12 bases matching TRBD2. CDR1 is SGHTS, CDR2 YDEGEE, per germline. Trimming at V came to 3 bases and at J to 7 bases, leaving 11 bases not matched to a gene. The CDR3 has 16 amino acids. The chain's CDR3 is CASSSGRLAGGREQYF. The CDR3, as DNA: TGTGCCAGCAGCTCGGGACGGCTAGCGGGAGGGCGGGAGCAGTACTTC. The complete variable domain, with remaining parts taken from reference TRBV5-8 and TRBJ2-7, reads EAGVTQSPTHLIKTRGQQATLRCSPISGHTSVYWYQQALGLGLQFLLWYDEGEERNRGNFPPRFSGRQFPNYSSELNVNALELEDSALYLCASSSGRLAGGREQYFGPGTRLTVT.

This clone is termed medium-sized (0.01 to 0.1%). The CDR3 is CASSLVQGREKLFF. The CDR3 DNA follows: TGTGCCAGCAGCTTGGTACAGGGTCGGGAAAAACTGTTTTTT. The chain combines TRBV5-6 with TRBJ1-4, with D possibly being TRBD1 (6 bases). The CDR3 runs to 14 residues. V was clipped by 0 bases and J by 8 bases, with 11 bases between them. In germline, CDR1 is SGHDT, CDR2 YYEEEE.

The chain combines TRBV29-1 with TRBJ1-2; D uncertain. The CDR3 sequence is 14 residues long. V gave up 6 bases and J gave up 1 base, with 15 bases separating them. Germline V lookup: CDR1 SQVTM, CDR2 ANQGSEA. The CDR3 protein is CSVIDADFNYGYTF. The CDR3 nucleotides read TGCAGCGTGATTGATGCAGACTTTAACTATGGCTACACCTTC.

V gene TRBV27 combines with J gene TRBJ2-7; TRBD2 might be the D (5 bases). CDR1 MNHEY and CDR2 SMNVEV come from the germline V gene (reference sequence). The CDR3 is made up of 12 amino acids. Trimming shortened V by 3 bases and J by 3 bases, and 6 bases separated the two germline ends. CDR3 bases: TGTGCCAGCAGTTTTCGGGGCTACGAGCAGTACTTC. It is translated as CASSFRGYEQYF.

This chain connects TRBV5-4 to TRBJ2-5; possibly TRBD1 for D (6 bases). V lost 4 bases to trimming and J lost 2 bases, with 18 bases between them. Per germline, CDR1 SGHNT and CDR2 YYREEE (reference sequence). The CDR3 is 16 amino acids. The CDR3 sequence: CASSSGMGATQETQYF. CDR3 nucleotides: TGTGCCAGCAGCAGTGGGATGGGGGCCACTCAAGAGACCCAGTACTTC. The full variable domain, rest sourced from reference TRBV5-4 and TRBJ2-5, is ETGVTQSPTHLIKTRGQQVTLRCSSQSGHNTVSWYQQALGQGPQFIFQYYREEENGRGNFPPRFSGLQFPNYSSELNVNALELDDSALYLCASSSGMGATQETQYFGPGTRLLVL.

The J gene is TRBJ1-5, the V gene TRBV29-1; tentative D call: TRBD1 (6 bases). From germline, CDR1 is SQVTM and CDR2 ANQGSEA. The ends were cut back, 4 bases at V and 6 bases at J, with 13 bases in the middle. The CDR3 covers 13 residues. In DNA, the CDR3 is TGCAGCGTTGCACCAGGGGTCGGTCAGCCCCAGCATTTT. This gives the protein CSVAPGVGQPQHF.

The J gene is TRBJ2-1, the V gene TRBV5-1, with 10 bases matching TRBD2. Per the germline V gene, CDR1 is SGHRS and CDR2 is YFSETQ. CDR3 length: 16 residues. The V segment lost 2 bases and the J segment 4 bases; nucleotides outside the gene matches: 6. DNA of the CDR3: TGCGCCAGCAGCTTATTAGCGGGAGGACTGTACAATGAGCAGTTCTTC. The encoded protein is CASSLLAGGLYNEQFF. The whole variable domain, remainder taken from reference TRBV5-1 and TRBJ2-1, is KAGVTQTPRYLIKTRGQQVTLSCSPISGHRSVSWYQQTPGQGLQFLFEYFSETQRNKGNFPGRFSGRQFSNSRSEMNVSTLELGDSALYLCASSLLAGGLYNEQFFGPGTRLTVL.